Listed below are T cell receptor beta chains from one sample, sequenced in a study of cytomegalovirus exposure and HLA in healthy donors. Assay: immunoSEQ multiplex PCR; the TCRdb copy retains only in-frame clones and omits some. Of some 140,000 clones in the sample, 70% to 85% were seen once. The sample taken for sequencing was PBMCs. Receptors originate from a man aged 25-45 years in good health and CMV-seropositive. CDR3s leave out the opening cysteine and the closing phenylalanine or tryptophan. A D gene is named only where the DNA matches it firmly.

J,V,D,CDR3
TRBJ1-2,TRBV6-1,-,ASSFRGADGYT
TRBJ2-6,TRBV7-9,-,ASSFGHFSTSGANVLT
TRBJ2-1,TRBV7-8,TRBD1,ASSNRGQFNEQF
TRBJ1-6,TRBV4-2,-,ASRLASGTYNSPLH
TRBJ1-1,TRBV19,-,ASSIDGGRETEAF
TRBJ2-7,TRBV5-3,-,ARSYAAEGAKNEQY
TRBJ1-2,TRBV5-4,-,ASRDRNNYGYT
TRBJ2-2,TRBV7-2,-,ASSLEGVWNTGELF
TRBJ2-5,TRBV5-1,-,ASRGGSQTQY
TRBJ2-7,TRBV7-9,-,ASSPRVVPYEQY
TRBJ2-2,TRBV5-1,-,ASSTLLVPGELF
TRBJ1-2,TRBV4-2,-,ASSQSDNSVTAGYT
TRBJ1-1,TRBV5-1,TRBD1,ASSLGDSLNTEAF
TRBJ2-5,TRBV28,-,ASSFPTGTPTFLYQETQY
TRBJ2-5,TRBV9,-,ASSTGVYETQY
TRBJ1-2,TRBV2,TRBD1,ASSENRGPT
TRBJ2-7,TRBV29-1,-,SVVPGSSEQY